The TCR beta chain described here comes from a study of shared clonotypes between healthy human individuals. In the original processing: Without quality scores, immunoSEQ junctional reads could not be filtered like full-length reads. The assay was immunoSEQ multiplex PCR, and TCRdb's table has in-frame clones only and misses some. D and trimming were read from the DNA, whereas the V and J calls and clone size are those reported in that table. The repertoire holds 2,500,000 or so clones, 85% to 95% seen once, with under 0.15% in the top ten. Regarding the study as a whole: Compared with memory subsets, naive subsets generally had larger estimated richness.

Germline V gene lookup returns CDR1 SNHLY and CDR2 FYNNEI. V dropped 7 bases and J dropped 4; count of bases not matched to a gene: 7. The length of the CDR3 is 14 residues. A word on this clone: Its antigen is unknown.

The receptor was isolated from a man aged 18 to 29 in good health. Sequencing was done on a sample of naive CD4+ T cells sorted from blood. Subset noted: CD45RA+ positively selected. The chain combines TRBV2 with TRBJ1-1; 9 bases are shared with TRBD1. CDR3: CASKEDRGGTEAFF. CDR3 nucleotide sequence: TGTGCCAGCAAAGAGGACAGGGGTGGCACTGAAGCTTTCTTT.